What follows describes a single TCR beta chain. The data stem from a study of early T cells in non-severe SARS-CoV-2 infection. The protocol attached unique molecular identifiers to individual cDNA molecules. TCRdb recomputed calls from the 5' RACE reads with MiXCR, one row per CDR3 protein. The sample includes over 50,000 distinct CDR3 sequences, roughly a tenth seen only once; the top ten take over 0.95%. With 2 bases removed from V and 2 bases from J, the gap between germline ends came to 16 bases. CDR1 is SGHVS and CDR2 is FQNEAQ in the germline V gene. The CDR3 runs to 17 residues. The sequencing sample was made of whole blood. This clonotype was obtained from an adult who was a healthcare worker with PCR-confirmed SARS-CoV-2 infection or an uninfected control (not recorded which). This rearrangement joins TRBV7-8 to TRBJ1-5; D is unclear. In DNA form, the CDR3 reads TGTGCCAGCAGCTTAAAGCCTATGGGGTATGGCAATCAGCCCCAGCATTTT. Translation gives CASSLKPMGYGNQPQHF.